Each of the 29 T cell receptor beta chains below was sequenced from the same sample in a study of blood T cell repertoires in COVID-19. Measured with immunoSEQ multiplex PCR; TCRdb has only the in-frame clones, and not every one. The sample includes some 280,000 clones, about nine tenths seen only once; the top ten take 0.94%. Sequences were obtained from peripheral blood. These receptors were obtained from a woman aged 40 to 50 who had recovered from COVID-19.

The J gene is TRBJ2-2, the V gene TRBV5-8, with 14 nucleotides matching TRBD2. The CDR3 is 18 amino acids. CDR1 and CDR2 (germline): SGHTS, YDEGEE. With 1 base clipped from V and 4 bases from J, the junction kept 6 bases outside the gene matches. CDR3 bases: TGTGCCAGCAGCTTGCTCGGGACTAGCGGGAGTGCCACCGGGGAGCTGTTTTTT. This sequence encodes CASSLLGTSGSATGELFF.

The chain recombines TRBV7-8 with TRBJ1-2, with TRBD1 matching over 7 bases. Looked up from germline, CDR1 is SGHVS and CDR2 is FQNEAQ. The CDR3 length is 18 residues. J gave up 4 bases and V 2 bases, and 16 bases lay outside the gene matches. The CDR3 region has the DNA TGTGCCAGCAGCTTATCTCCGTCCCCTTTAACAGGGGCCTATGGCTACACCTTC. Its protein is CASSLSPSPLTGAYGYTF.

A single count supports this clone. CDR3 DNA sequence: TGTGCCAGCAGCGTAGCCTACGAACAGGGTTCGGGGAACACTGAAGCTTTCTTT. Its translation is CASSVAYEQGSGNTEAFF. The genes are TRBV9 and TRBJ1-1; D is possibly TRBD1 (6 bases). V dropped 0 bases and J dropped 1 base, with 19 bases sitting between them. This CDR3 is 18 amino acids long. Germline assignment: CDR1 SGDLS and CDR2 YYNGEE. The full variable domain, its missing parts supplied by reference TRBV9 and TRBJ1-1, is DSGVTQTPKHLITATGQRVTLRCSPRSGDLSVYWYQQSLDQGLQFLIQYYNGEERAKGNILERFSAQQFPDLHSELNLSSLELGDSALYFCASSVAYEQGSGNTEAFFGQGTRLTVV.

V usage is TRBV9 and J usage is TRBJ2-1; 8 bases are shared with TRBD2. The V segment lost 0 bases and the J segment 5 bases; nucleotides outside the gene matches: 4. The germline V gene has CDR1 SGDLS and CDR2 YYNGEE. This CDR3 is built from 15 residues. The CDR3 reads CASSVAGGPHNEQFF. The CDR3, as DNA: TGTGCCAGCAGCGTAGCGGGAGGGCCCCACAATGAGCAGTTCTTC.

The rearrangement links TRBV24-1 to TRBJ2-5; 7 bases fit TRBD1. The germline gives CDR1 KGHDR, CDR2 SFDVKD. Trimming cost V 4 bases and J 3 bases; bases outside gene matches: 7. The CDR3 loop spans 15 amino acids. The CDR3 here is CATSEVGTVEETQYF. CDR3 nucleotides: TGTGCCACCAGTGAAGTCGGGACAGTAGAAGAGACCCAGTACTTC.

The chain uses TRBV9 and TRBJ2-3; the match to TRBD1 covers 8 bases. The trim removed 4 bases at V and 2 bases at J, leaving 9 bases unmatched. Germline CDR1 and CDR2: SGDLS and YYNGEE. The CDR3 is 16 amino acids. The CDR3 sequence: CASSPRTGINTDTQYF. The CDR3 region has the DNA TGTGCCAGCAGCCCAAGGACAGGGATAAACACAGATACGCAGTATTTT.

This chain connects TRBV15 to TRBJ1-2, with 10 bases fitting TRBD1. The CDR3 has 15 residues. After removal of 1 base from V and 8 bases from J, the junction contained 7 bases not matched to a gene. From germline, CDR1 is LNHNV and CDR2 YYDKDF (reference sequence). In DNA, the CDR3 is TGTGCCACCAGCAGAGTCCGACAGGGGGCCCCCGGCTACACCTTC. It encodes CATSRVRQGAPGYTF.

The chain is built from TRBV18 and TRBJ1-5; D call uncertain. CDR3 length equals 16 residues. Per germline, CDR1 KGHSH and CDR2 LQKENI. Trimming shortened V by 3 bases and J by 2 bases, and 14 bases separated the two germline ends. The CDR3 sequence: CASSPGVQEGNQPQHF. For the CDR3, the DNA is TGTGCCAGCTCACCCGGGGTCCAGGAGGGCAATCAGCCCCAGCATTTT.

The V call is TRBV6-1, the J call TRBJ2-3; no definite D call. Germline V gene lookup returns CDR1 MNHNS and CDR2 SASEGT. Trimming removed 6 bases at V and 0 bases at J, with 4 bases between. The CDR3 extends over 12 amino acids. This chain's CDR3 is CASSSSTDTQYF. CDR3 DNA: TGTGCCAGCAGCTCGAGCACAGATACGCAGTATTTT.

V gene TRBV30 combines with J gene TRBJ1-1, with unresolved D. The germline V and J ends were trimmed by 3 bases and 9 bases, with 14 bases remaining between them. CDR3 length: 12 residues. In germline, CDR1 is GTSNPN, CDR2 SVGIG (reference sequence). CDR3 loop: CAWRVPGSQAFF. The CDR3 bases are TGTGCCTGGAGGGTTCCCGGGTCCCAAGCTTTCTTT. Filled out from reference TRBV30 and TRBJ1-1, the complete variable domain reads SQTIHQWPATLVQPVGSPLSLECTVEGTSNPNLYWYRQAAGRGLQLLFYSVGIGQISSEVPQNLSASRPQDRQFILSSKKLLLSDSGFYLCAWRVPGSQAFFGQGTRLTVV.

The chain carries TRBV6-1 and TRBJ2-1, with TRBD2 matching 13 bases. The CDR3 is 19 residues long. Germline loops: CDR1 MNHNS, CDR2 SASEGT. V dropped 2 bases and J dropped 9; count of bases not matched to a gene: 16. CDR3 DNA: TGTGCCAGCAGTGAATTTGGGAGTTTAGGACTAGCGGGAGTGGGTGAGCAGTTCTTC. Translated: CASSEFGSLGLAGVGEQFF.

This chain links TRBV3-1 (or the pseudogene TRBV3-2) with TRBJ1-4; 8 nucleotides agree with TRBD1. The CDR3 runs 16 residues. Germline CDR1 reads LGHDT; CDR2 reads YNNKEL (reference sequence). Trimming took 6 bases from V and 1 from J; bases not matched to a gene: 7. In DNA, the CDR3 is TGTGCCAGCAGGAGTACAGGGGGGGGAACTAATGAAAAACTGTTTTTT. It codes for CASRSTGGGTNEKLFF.

The chain links TRBV5-4 to TRBJ2-7; 10 bases map to TRBD2. The CDR3 totals 17 residues. The junction had 6 bases not matched to a gene; V was cut back by 0 bases and J by 0 bases. CDR1 and CDR2 from the germline V gene are SGHNT and YYREEE (reference sequence). The CDR3 DNA sequence: TGTGCCAGCAGCTTGGAGGTAGCGGGGGGTACCTCCTACGAGCAGTACTTC. This translates into CASSLEVAGGTSYEQYF.

The chain is built from TRBV4-1 and TRBJ1-6; D is perhaps TRBD1 (5 bases). CDR1 and CDR2 (germline): MGHRA, YSYEKL. V lost 4 bases and J lost 0, with 10 bases in between. This CDR3 has 16 residues. The CDR3 protein is CASSPRQNSYNSPLHF. CDR3 DNA: TGCGCCAGCAGCCCCCGACAGAACTCCTATAATTCACCCCTCCACTTT.

The chain carries TRBV10-3 and TRBJ2-7, with 9 bases that match TRBD2. The V gene end was trimmed by 3 bases and the J gene end by 6 bases; junction bases not matched to a gene: 9. CDR3 length: 15 residues. CDR1 and CDR2 from the germline V gene are ENHRY and SYGVKD. DNA of the CDR3: TGTGCCATCAGTGACGACGGGACTAGCTTCCGCGAGCAGTACTTC. Translated, it gives CAISDDGTSFREQYF.

The V and J genes are TRBV7-3 and TRBJ2-3, with a possible D match to TRBD2 (6 bases). Trimming took off 4 bases at V and 8 bases at J, with 13 bases between the two ends. The CDR3 sequence is 13 residues long. Per the germline V gene, CDR1 is SGHTA and CDR2 is FQGTGA. The CDR3, as DNA: TGTGCCAGCAGCTCCGGCCTAGCGACTACGCAGTATTTT. Its protein is CASSSGLATTQYF.

J is TRBJ1-2 and V is TRBV7-8; D not resolved. From germline, CDR1 is SGHVS and CDR2 FQNEAQ. Trimming removed 1 base at V and 7 bases at J, with 13 bases between. The CDR3 consists of 14 residues. CDR3 DNA: TGTGCCAGCAGCTTAGGTCCACAGAGCTCTGGCTACACCTTC. Residues: CASSLGPQSSGYTF.

Written as DNA, the CDR3 is TGTGCCTGGACCCAGGACAGGGTCGACTATGGCTACACCTTC. Residues: CAWTQDRVDYGYTF. The V call is TRBV30, the J call TRBJ1-2; 8 bases fit TRBD1. Germline CDR1 is GTSNPN and CDR2 is SVGIG (reference sequence). V lost 4 bases and J lost 3; bases outside the gene matches: 7. This CDR3 contains 14 residues.

The chain joins TRBV19 to TRBJ2-3, with D unclear. Trimming took off 4 bases at V and 4 bases at J, with 9 bases between the two ends. CDR3 size: 13 residues. The germline gives CDR1 LNHDA, CDR2 SQIVND (reference sequence). The CDR3 region has the DNA TGTGCCAGTAGTACCAGAATACCAGATACGCAGTATTTT. This encodes CASSTRIPDTQYF.

The genes are TRBV12-3 or TRBV12-4 and TRBJ2-7; 7 bases are a match to TRBD2. With V trimmed by 6 bases and J by 2 bases, 4 bases remained unmatched. This CDR3 spans 13 amino acids. The CDR3: CASRAGGAYEQYF. The CDR3, as DNA: TGTGCCAGCAGAGCTGGGGGGGCCTACGAGCAGTACTTC.

The V and J genes are TRBV5-4 and TRBJ2-4, with 8 positions matching TRBD1. Germline V gene data show CDR1 as SGHNT and CDR2 as YYREEE (reference sequence). The length of the CDR3 is 16 residues. With 4 bases clipped from V and 1 base from J, the junction kept 7 bases outside the gene matches. CDR3 nucleotides: TGTGCCAGCAGCCAGGACAGGGTTGTCGCCAAAAACATTCAGTACTTC. Translating gives CASSQDRVVAKNIQYF. The complete variable domain, with remaining parts taken from reference TRBV5-4 and TRBJ2-4, reads ETGVTQSPTHLIKTRGQQVTLRCSSQSGHNTVSWYQQALGQGPQFIFQYYREEENGRGNFPPRFSGLQFPNYSSELNVNALELDDSALYLCASSQDRVVAKNIQYFGAGTRLSVL.

The chain is built from TRBV2 and TRBJ2-5; TRBD2 matches at 15 bases. This CDR3 is built from 16 residues. CDR1 is SNHLY and CDR2 is FYNNEI in the germline V gene. V shed 6 bases and J 5 bases; nucleotides not matched to a gene: 7. The CDR3 loop reads CASRTGTSGRFETQYF. CDR3 nucleotide sequence: TGTGCCAGCAGAACCGGGACTAGCGGGAGGTTTGAGACCCAGTACTTC.

J is TRBJ2-7 and V is TRBV6-6, with 12 positions matching TRBD2. Germline V gene data show CDR1 as MNHNY and CDR2 as SVGAGI (reference sequence). The CDR3 covers 13 residues. Losses at the gene ends were 10 bases for V and 1 base for J; bases not matched to a gene: 2. The CDR3 DNA sequence: TGTGCCACTGGGACTAGCGGGTCCTACGAGCAGTACTTC. This codes for CATGTSGSYEQYF.

The chain couples TRBV11-2 to TRBJ2-7; no clear D. The V gene lost 2 bases and the J gene lost 4 bases, with 6 bases spanning the gap. The CDR3 has 12 amino acids. Germline assignment: CDR1 SGHAT and CDR2 FQNNGV. The CDR3 coding sequence is TGTGCCAGCAGCTTAATATCTTACGAGCAGTACTTC. Protein: CASSLISYEQYF. The full variable domain, with the rest looked up from reference TRBV11-2 and TRBJ2-7, is EAGVAQSPRYKIIEKRQSVAFWCNPISGHATLYWYQQILGQGPKLLIQFQNNGVVDDSQLPKDRFSAERLKGVDSTLKIQPAKLEDSAVYLCASSLISYEQYFGPGTRLTVT.

The chain is built from TRBV11-3 and TRBJ2-7, with 7 bases lining up with TRBD1. The CDR3 contains 13 residues. Germline CDR1 reads SGHNT; CDR2 reads YENEEA. V shed 6 bases, J shed 3 bases, and the junction held 5 bases outside the gene matches. The CDR3 loop reads CASSARQGYEQYF. The CDR3 DNA reads as TGTGCCAGCAGTGCTCGACAGGGCTACGAGCAGTACTTC.

In regard to this clone: A read error may produce the germline difference seen at one junction end. V and J are TRBV7-7 and TRBJ2-1; TRBD2 agrees at 9 bases. Germline values: CDR1 SSHAT, CDR2 FNYEAQ (reference sequence). There are 15 residues in the CDR3. CDR3 DNA sequence: TGTGCTAGCAGCCCGGTGTTAGCGGGAGCGGGTGAGCAGTTCTTC. It yields the protein CASSPVLAGAGEQFF.

The rearrangement links TRBV19 to TRBJ1-5; D perhaps matches TRBD1 (5 bases). From germline, CDR1 is LNHDA and CDR2 SQIVND (reference sequence). This CDR3 spans 16 amino acids. Between the trimmed V and J ends, which lost 2 bases and 2 bases, there was a span of 13 bases. Written as DNA, the CDR3 is TGTGCCAGTAGTATAATGGGGGGTGGGGGCAATCAGCCCCAGCATTTT. Amino acid sequence: CASSIMGGGGNQPQHF.

The chain recombines TRBV28 with TRBJ1-5; 7 bases match TRBD1. Germline CDR1 reads MDHEN; CDR2 reads SYDVKM. Losses at the gene ends were 4 bases for V and 4 bases for J; bases not matched to a gene: 10. The length of the CDR3 is 16 residues. Here the CDR3 DNA reads TGTGCCAGCAGTTCCCTTGACAGGGTCAATAATCAGCCCCAGCATTTT. Its translation is CASSSLDRVNNQPQHF.

The chain links TRBV30 to TRBJ2-7; tentative D call: TRBD2 (6 bases). Germline CDR1 is GTSNPN and CDR2 is SVGIG (reference sequence). V lost 0 bases to trimming and J lost 6 bases, with 15 bases between them. This CDR3 is 14 amino acids long. In DNA form, the CDR3 reads TGTGCCTGGAGTGTAATTGGGGGGACCACCGAGCAGTACTTC. Translating it yields CAWSVIGGTTEQYF.